These 8 T cell receptor beta chains came from one sample sequenced in a study of PD-L1 blockade in urothelial cancer. As for time point: pretreatment peripheral blood. Clones were sequenced by immunoSEQ multiplex PCR, and TCRdb holds only the in-frame ones, with some missing. The sample comprises about 86,000 clones, around 85% of which are singletons, and over 13% rests with the top ten. The starting material was PBMCs, obtained around atezolizumab (anti-PD-L1) treatment. These receptors all come from a man aged 55 to 70 with urothelial cancer.

In this sample, this clone turned up a few times. The chain is built from TRBV5-1 and TRBJ2-3; maybe TRBD2 (7 bases). Germline V lookup: CDR1 SGHRS, CDR2 YFSETQ. The V end was cut by 7 bases, the J end by 3 bases, with 18 bases between. The CDR3 loop spans 15 amino acids. The CDR3 is CASCMGGRTTDTQYF. As DNA, the CDR3 is TGCGCCAGCTGCATGGGGGGGCGGACTACAGATACGCAGTATTTT.

This clone was counted a single time. V is TRBV10-3 and J is TRBJ2-3, with TRBD2 identical over 12 bases. This CDR3 comprises 17 residues. Germline V CDR1 and CDR2: ENHRY, SYGVKD. Trimming removed 6 bases from V and 2 bases from J; junction bases left unmatched: 9. CDR3 coding DNA: TGTGCCATCAGCTCAGGGCTAGCGGGAGGGAACACAGATACGCAGTATTTT. Translated, it gives CAISSGLAGGNTDTQYF.

The chain combines TRBV7-3 with TRBJ2-3; 8 bases fit TRBD2. The CDR3 has 15 residues. J was trimmed by 5 bases and V by 1 base; bases with no gene match: 5. Germline CDR1 and CDR2: SGHTA and FQGTGA. The DNA of the CDR3 is TGTGCCAGCAGCTTAAACGGTCTAGCGGGAGATACGCAGTATTTT. It translates to CASSLNGLAGDTQYF.

The chain links TRBV6-1 to TRBJ2-3, with D hard to call. This CDR3 has 13 residues. V was cut by 1 base and J by 5 bases, with 7 bases left in between. Germline CDR1 and CDR2: MNHNS and SASEGT. CDR3 protein: CASSEGMRDTQYF. For the CDR3, the DNA is TGTGCCAGCAGTGAAGGAATGAGAGATACGCAGTATTTT.

V usage is TRBV27 and J usage is TRBJ2-1; 9 positions agree with TRBD1. Losses at the gene ends were 4 bases for V and 2 bases for J; bases not matched to a gene: 3. The CDR3 spans 15 residues. Germline loops: CDR1 MNHEY, CDR2 SMNVEV (reference sequence). The CDR3 sequence is CASSSGQGAYNEQFF. CDR3 coding DNA: TGTGCCAGCAGTTCGGGACAGGGAGCCTACAATGAGCAGTTCTTC.

This clone was detected many times. This chain connects TRBV28 to TRBJ2-3, with TRBD1 matching over 9 bases. J gave up 6 bases and V 7 bases, and 5 bases lay outside the gene matches. Germline-derived CDR1 and CDR2 are MDHEN and SYDVKM. The CDR3 totals 13 residues. The CDR3 here is CASITGGADTQYF. The CDR3 DNA sequence: TGTGCCAGCATAACAGGGGGCGCGGATACGCAGTATTTT.

The rearrangement uses TRBV7-2 and TRBJ2-5; a weak D match, TRBD2 (6 bases). V shed 1 base and J shed 9 bases, with 6 bases lying between them. The CDR3 runs 11 residues. Germline V gene sequence: CDR1 SGHTA, CDR2 FQGNSA. The CDR3 bases are TGTGCCAGCAGCTTAGGGGGGGCCCAGTACTTC. It is translated as CASSLGGAQYF.

The CDR3 protein is CAWSVQGPQQYF. CDR3 nucleotides: TGTGCCTGGAGTGTTCAGGGCCCCCAGCAGTACTTC. This chain connects TRBV30 to TRBJ2-7, with TRBD1 as a possible D gene (5 bases). The CDR3 sequence is 12 residues long. Germline assignment: CDR1 GTSNPN and CDR2 SVGIG (reference sequence). The V and J ends lost 0 bases and 8 bases respectively, with 11 bases between them.